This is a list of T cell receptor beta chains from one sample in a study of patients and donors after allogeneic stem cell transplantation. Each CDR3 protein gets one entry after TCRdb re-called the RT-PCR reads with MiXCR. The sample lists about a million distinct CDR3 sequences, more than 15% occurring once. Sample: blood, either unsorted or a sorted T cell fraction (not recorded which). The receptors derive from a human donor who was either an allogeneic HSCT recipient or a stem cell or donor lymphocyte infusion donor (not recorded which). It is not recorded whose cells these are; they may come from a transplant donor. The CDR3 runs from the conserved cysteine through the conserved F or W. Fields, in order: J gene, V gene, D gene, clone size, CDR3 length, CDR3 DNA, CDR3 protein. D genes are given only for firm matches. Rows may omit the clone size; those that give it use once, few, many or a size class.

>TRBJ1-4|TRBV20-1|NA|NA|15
TGCAGTGCAACTCGTGCCTCGGCCTCTAATGAAAAACTGTTTTTT
CSATRASASNEKLFF
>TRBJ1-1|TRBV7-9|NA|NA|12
TGTGCCAGCAGCTTAGGGAAGGTCGAAGCTTTCTTT
CASSLGKVEAFF
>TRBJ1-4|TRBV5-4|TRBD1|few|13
TGTGCCAGCTCCGACAGGGTCAGTGAAAAACTGTTTTTT
CASSDRVSEKLFF
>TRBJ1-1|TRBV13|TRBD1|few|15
TGTGCCAGCAGCGCAGCGGGACAGGGGAACACTGAAGCTTTCTTT
CASSAAGQGNTEAFF
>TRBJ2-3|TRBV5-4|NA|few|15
TGTGCCAGCAGCTCACCGGGACCATACACAGATACGCAGTATTTT
CASSSPGPYTDTQYF
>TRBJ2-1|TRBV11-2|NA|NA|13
TGTGCCAGCAGCTTAGATAGAAGTATTGGGCAGTTCTTC
CASSLDRSIGQFF
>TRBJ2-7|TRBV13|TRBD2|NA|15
TGTGCCAGCAGCGGCCCTAGCGGGGCCTCCTACGAGCAGTACTTC
CASSGPSGASYEQYF
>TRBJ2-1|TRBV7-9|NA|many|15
TGTGCCAGCAGCTCAGGCTGGAGCTCCTACAATGAGCAGTTCTTC
CASSSGWSSYNEQFF
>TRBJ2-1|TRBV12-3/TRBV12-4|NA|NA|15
TGTGCCAGCAGTTTTTCGGGAGTGACCTACAATGAGCAGTTCTTC
CASSFSGVTYNEQFF
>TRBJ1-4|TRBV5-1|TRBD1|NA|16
TGCGCCAGCAGCCGGAACGCACAGGGGACTAATGAAAAACTGTTTTTT
CASSRNAQGTNEKLFF
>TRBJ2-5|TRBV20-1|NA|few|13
TGCAGTGCTAGGAAGGGGGGGAAGCAGACCCAGTACTTC
CSARKGGKQTQYF
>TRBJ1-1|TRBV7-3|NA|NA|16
TGTGCCAGCAGCTTGGACGGAGGCCAGATCAACACTGAAGCTTTCTTT
CASSLDGGQINTEAFF
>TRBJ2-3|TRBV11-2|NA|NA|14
TGTGCCAGCAGCACGCCCGTAATGGCAGATACGCAGTATTTT
CASSTPVMADTQYF
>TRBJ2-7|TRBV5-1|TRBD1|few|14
TGCGCCAGCAGCTTGTCCCGGGACAGATACGAGCAGTACTTC
CASSLSRDRYEQYF
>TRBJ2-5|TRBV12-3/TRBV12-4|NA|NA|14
TGTGCCAGCAGTTTTGGCAGTTCCGGGAAGACCCAGTACTTC
CASSFGSSGKTQYF